Shown below are 32 T cell receptor beta chains from a single sample sequenced in a study of CD8+ T cells in alopecia areata. As to treatment: oral pan-JAK inhibitor, 5-10 mg twice daily. cDNA prepared by RNA extraction and subsequent reverse transcription served as the template for sequencing. Here immunoSEQ multiplex PCR was the method, and the copy in TCRdb shows in-frame clones only, minus some. The sample includes 150,000 to 250,000 clones, nearly 60% of them seen just once. This specimen was CD4+ T cells sorted from blood, taken at week 24, from a patient treated with tofacitinib. The receptor set was obtained from a human donor with alopecia areata.

The chain links TRBV19 to TRBJ1-2, with D unclear. The CDR3 runs 14 residues. Germline assignment: CDR1 LNHDA and CDR2 SQIVND (reference sequence). Between the trimmed V and J ends, which lost 5 bases and 3 bases, there was a span of 13 bases. The DNA of the CDR3 is TGTGCCAGTAGTGTACAACAGACTGACTATGGCTACACCTTC. Its translation is CASSVQQTDYGYTF. The variable domain in full, completed from reference TRBV19 and TRBJ1-2, reads DGGITQSPKYLFRKEGQNVTLSCEQNLNHDAMYWYRQDPGQGLRLIYYSQIVNDFQKGDIAEGYSVSREKKESFPLTVTSAQKNPTAFYLCASSVQQTDYGYTFGSGTRLTVV.

The chain couples TRBV6-5 to TRBJ2-3; D uncertain. Germline values: CDR1 MNHEY, CDR2 SVGAGI. V lost 7 bases to trimming and J lost 4 bases, with 9 bases between them. The CDR3 runs 12 residues. This chain's CDR3 is CASTSRADTQYF. The CDR3 nucleotides read TGTGCCAGCACCTCTCGGGCAGATACGCAGTATTTT.

The chain has TRBV30 and TRBJ1-3, with D possibly being TRBD1 (5 bases). This CDR3 region has 16 residues. Trimming left V 0 bases short and J 4 bases short, with 16 bases between. Germline CDR1 and CDR2: GTSNPN and SVGIG (reference sequence). The CDR3 here is CAWSVPAGARGNTIYF. The CDR3 DNA reads as TGTGCCTGGAGTGTACCGGCCGGGGCGAGGGGAAACACCATATATTTT.

The rearrangement links TRBV28 to TRBJ2-5; 8 bases map to TRBD1. The length of the CDR3 is 13 residues. CDR1 is MDHEN, CDR2 SYDVKM, per germline. V gave up 5 bases and J gave up 5 bases; unmatched junction bases: 4. The CDR3 nucleotides are TGTGCCAGCAGTCGACAGGGGTTGGAGACCCAGTACTTC. Translating gives CASSRQGLETQYF.

V and J are TRBV4-3 and TRBJ2-2; D not certain. Trimming took 5 bases from V and 1 from J, leaving 8 bases between them. CDR1 is LGHNA and CDR2 is YSLEER in the germline V gene. There are 14 residues in the CDR3. CDR3 loop: CASSELRNTGELFF. The CDR3 DNA reads as TGCGCCAGCAGCGAACTCAGGAACACCGGGGAGCTGTTTTTT.

The chain uses TRBV5-6 and TRBJ2-5; 13 bases map to TRBD2. CDR3 length equals 16 residues. The V gene's germline CDR1 is SGHDT and CDR2 YYEEEE. Unmatched junction bases numbered 6, after V lost 2 bases and J lost 5 bases. Here the CDR3 reads CASSFWTSGRMETQYF. The CDR3 DNA follows: TGTGCCAGCAGCTTTTGGACTAGCGGGAGAATGGAGACCCAGTACTTC.

CDR3 amino acids: CASSLVLAGVHKETQYF. The CDR3, as DNA: TGCGCCAGCAGCTTGGTATTAGCGGGGGTCCACAAAGAGACCCAGTACTTC. This rearrangement joins TRBV5-1 to TRBJ2-5; 9 bases map to TRBD2. The J segment lost 3 bases and the V segment lost 0 bases, leaving 9 bases of the junction unmatched. The CDR3 contains 17 residues. Germline V gene data show CDR1 as SGHRS and CDR2 as YFSETQ.

In its sample, this clone was seen a few times. The chain carries TRBV2 and TRBJ2-2, with D hard to call. The length of the CDR3 is 12 residues. Trimming pared 7 bases from V and 6 bases from J, leaving 9 bases between. CDR1 is SNHLY and CDR2 is FYNNEI in the germline V gene. DNA of the CDR3: TGTGCCAGCAATGGGGAACCCGGGGAGCTGTTTTTT. Protein sequence: CASNGEPGELFF.

This clone was seen a handful of times. CDR3 nucleotides: TGTGCCAGTAGTATCTCCGGGAGGGAACTCTCCAATGAGCAGTTCTTC. Amino acids: CASSISGRELSNEQFF. The chain links TRBV19 to TRBJ2-1; 8 bases align to TRBD2. V was pared by 3 bases and J by 6 bases, with 10 bases of the junction left unmatched. In germline, CDR1 is LNHDA, CDR2 SQIVND (reference sequence). The CDR3 is made up of 16 amino acids.

The J gene is TRBJ2-7, the V gene TRBV27, with 7 bases fitting TRBD1. The ends lost 4 bases at V and 3 bases at J; junction bases unmatched: 15. Germline values: CDR1 MNHEY, CDR2 SMNVEV (reference sequence). The CDR3 contains 17 residues. This CDR3 is CASSSQLQGWKLYEQYF. The CDR3 DNA sequence: TGTGCCAGCAGTTCCCAGCTACAGGGGTGGAAACTCTACGAGCAGTACTTC.

This clone was found a few times. The J gene is TRBJ2-1, the V gene TRBV14; D is perhaps TRBD1 or TRBD2 (7 bases each). Trimming removed 1 base from V and 0 bases from J, with 19 bases in between. The CDR3 covers 19 residues. Germline V lookup: CDR1 SGHDN, CDR2 FVKESK. CDR3 in DNA: TGTGCCAGCAGCCAAGTAAAGGGAGGGGGCCCAACCTCCTACAATGAGCAGTTCTTC. Its translation: CASSQVKGGGPTSYNEQFF.

This clone is a singleton in its sample. This chain uses TRBV25-1 with TRBJ2-4; D uncertain. The CDR3 totals 13 residues. The germline CDR1 and CDR2 sequences are MGHDK and SYGVNS. Trimming took off 4 bases at V and 10 bases at J, with 14 bases between the two ends. The CDR3 region has the DNA TGTGCCAGCAGTGTTCCGCCCTTGGGGATTCAGTACTTC. Its protein is CASSVPPLGIQYF.

J is TRBJ1-2 and V is TRBV18, with TRBD1 matching over 9 bases. The V and J ends lost 2 bases and 6 bases, in that order; junction bases with no gene match: 4. This CDR3 has 14 residues. Germline V gene sequence: CDR1 KGHSH, CDR2 LQKENI. CDR3 amino acids: CASSPGDRVNGYTF. The CDR3 DNA follows: TGTGCCAGCTCACCAGGGGACAGGGTAAATGGCTACACCTTC.

The V call is TRBV15, the J call TRBJ2-5, with D possibly being TRBD1 or TRBD2 (5 bases each). The CDR3 consists of 16 residues. The germline V gene encodes CDR1 LNHNV and CDR2 YYDKDF (reference sequence). V was shortened by 1 base and J by 2 bases, with 14 bases between the two germline ends. The chain's CDR3 is CATSRGRDLHQETQYF. In DNA form, the CDR3 reads TGTGCCACCAGCAGAGGCCGGGACCTACATCAAGAGACCCAGTACTTC.

This clone has a handful of counts. The chain is built from TRBV4-1 and TRBJ1-5, with no clear D. The CDR3 length is 16 residues. Trimming stripped 1 base from V and 3 bases from J, with 13 bases between. The V gene's germline CDR1 is MGHRA and CDR2 YSYEKL. CDR3 region: CASSQGTSRDNQPQHF. The DNA for the CDR3 is TGCGCCAGCAGCCAAGGTACAAGTCGGGACAATCAGCCCCAGCATTTT.

This chain uses TRBV30 with TRBJ2-5; D ambiguous. The CDR3 loop spans 12 amino acids. From germline, CDR1 is GTSNPN and CDR2 SVGIG (reference sequence). Trimming took 3 bases from V and 5 from J, leaving 10 bases between them. The CDR3 loop is CAWSPSRETQYF. The CDR3 DNA reads as TGTGCCTGGAGCCCTAGTCGGGAGACCCAGTACTTC.

There are a few counts of this clone. The chain has TRBV9 and TRBJ2-1; the D gene could be TRBD1 or TRBD2 (5 bases each). The CDR3 covers 15 residues. CDR1 SGDLS and CDR2 YYNGEE come from the germline V gene. Trimming left V 4 bases short and J 4 bases short, with 15 bases between. The chain's CDR3 is CASSYTGTPYNEQFF. In nucleotides, the CDR3 is TGTGCCAGCAGCTACACCGGGACGCCGTACAATGAGCAGTTCTTC.

The chain combines TRBV7-9 with TRBJ2-1, with TRBD1 matching 11 bases. In germline, CDR1 is SEHNR, CDR2 FQNEAQ (reference sequence). The CDR3 runs to 16 residues. V shed 2 bases and J 8 bases; nucleotides not matched to a gene: 8. Here the CDR3 reads CASSLILGQGAYEQFF. The CDR3 bases are TGTGCCAGCAGCTTAATACTTGGACAGGGGGCCTATGAGCAGTTCTTC.

The J gene is TRBJ1-2, the V gene TRBV29-1, with D possibly TRBD1 on 5 matching bases. The V gene lost 7 bases and the J gene lost 3 bases, with 15 bases spanning the gap. CDR1 and CDR2 (germline): SQVTM, ANQGSEA. The CDR3 is 13 residues long. DNA of the CDR3: TGCAGCGGGACCTTGGGGACCGACTATGGCTACACCTTC. Its protein product is CSGTLGTDYGYTF.

This clone was seen only a few times. The genes are TRBV27 and TRBJ2-3, with a weak D call TRBD2 (6 bases). This CDR3 is 15 amino acids long. Deletions cut 3 bases from V and 1 base from J, with 11 bases between. Germline values: CDR1 MNHEY, CDR2 SMNVEV (reference sequence). CDR3 residues: CASSFRTGGTDTQYF. The CDR3 region has the DNA TGTGCCAGCAGTTTTAGGACGGGGGGCACAGATACGCAGTATTTT.

The V call is TRBV7-8, the J call TRBJ2-1; D is unresolved. The CDR3 consists of 13 residues. The germline V and J ends were trimmed by 1 base and 9 bases, with 10 bases remaining between them. Germline loops: CDR1 SGHVS, CDR2 FQNEAQ. As DNA, the CDR3 is TGTGCCAGCAGCTTAGGTGTGGGGTTTGAGCAGTTCTTC. Protein product: CASSLGVGFEQFF.

The V and J genes are TRBV5-6 and TRBJ2-5; 11 nucleotides line up with TRBD1. The germline gives CDR1 SGHDT, CDR2 YYEEEE. J was trimmed by 5 bases and V by 4 bases; bases with no gene match: 10. The CDR3 is 16 amino acids. The CDR3 DNA sequence: TGTGCCAGCAGCGCGGACCTCCGGGACAGGGGGGAGACCCAGTACTTC. Its translation: CASSADLRDRGETQYF. Full variable domain (missing parts from reference TRBV5-6 and TRBJ2-5): DAGVTQSPTHLIKTRGQQVTLRCSPKSGHDTVSWYQQALGQGPQFIFQYYEEEERQRGNFPDRFSGHQFPNYSSELNVNALLLGDSALYLCASSADLRDRGETQYFGPGTRLLVL.

To note about this clone: Other DNA sequences in this specimen translate into the identical CDR3. This chain links TRBV14 with TRBJ2-7; D gene uncertain. The germline V and J ends were trimmed by 1 base and 4 bases, with 2 bases remaining between them. Germline V lookup: CDR1 SGHDN, CDR2 FVKESK. This CDR3 comprises 11 residues. The CDR3 reads CASSQGYEQYF. As DNA, the CDR3 is TGTGCCAGCAGCCAAGGGTACGAGCAGTACTTC.

A few counts support this clone. This chain uses TRBV15 with TRBJ2-1; D is unresolved. The CDR3 covers 16 residues. V was pared by 8 bases and J by 0 bases, with 17 bases between. Germline lookup yields CDR1 LNHNV and CDR2 YYDKDF (reference sequence). Written as DNA, the CDR3 is TGTGCCACCCGAAACTGGTACCCCTACTCCTACAATGAGCAGTTCTTC. This gives the protein CATRNWYPYSYNEQFF. The full variable domain, completed using reference TRBV15 and TRBJ2-1, is DAMVIQNPRYQVTQFGKPVTLSCSQTLNHNVMYWYQQKSSQAPKLLFHYYDKDFNNEADTPDNFQSRRPNTSFCFLDIRSPGLGDTAMYLCATRNWYPYSYNEQFFGPGTRLTVL.

The rearrangement links TRBV6-5 to TRBJ2-1, with D unclear. The ends were cut back, 4 bases at V and 2 bases at J, with 9 bases in the middle. There are 14 residues in the CDR3. Looked up from germline, CDR1 is MNHEY and CDR2 is SVGAGI. Written as DNA, the CDR3 is TGTGCCAGCAGTTCCAATAGCCCCTACAATGAGCAGTTCTTC. Protein sequence: CASSSNSPYNEQFF.

The chain joins TRBV7-2 to TRBJ2-5; 8 bases line up with TRBD2. The CDR3 runs to 14 residues. V shed 1 base, J shed 6 bases, and the junction held 4 bases outside the gene matches. The germline CDR1 and CDR2 sequences are SGHTA and FQGNSA. The CDR3 sequence is CASSLGSGGKTQYF. CDR3 DNA: TGTGCCAGCAGCTTAGGGAGCGGGGGAAAGACCCAGTACTTC.

This chain connects TRBV29-1 to TRBJ2-5; 7 positions match TRBD2. V lost 5 bases to trimming and J lost 2 bases; unmatched junction nucleotides: 8. The CDR3 is 14 amino acids. Germline values: CDR1 SQVTM, CDR2 ANQGSEA. DNA for the CDR3: TGCAGCGTTCTTCGGGGGGTAGCACAAGAGACCCAGTACTTC. Translation gives CSVLRGVAQETQYF.

This chain uses TRBV29-1 with TRBJ1-4; no clear D gene. Trimming left V 4 bases short and J 8 bases short, with 14 bases between. Germline CDR1 and CDR2: SQVTM and ANQGSEA. This CDR3 has 13 amino acids. DNA for the CDR3: TGCAGCGTTGCCGGGCATAATGGAGAAAAACTGTTTTTT. This gives the protein CSVAGHNGEKLFF.

Note on this clone: This is likely a read error, given that the CDR3 carries no conserved phenylalanine or tryptophan at its end. The rearrangement joins TRBV7-2 to TRBJ1-1; tentatively, D is TRBD1 (5 bases). Per the germline V gene, CDR1 is SGHTA and CDR2 is FQGNSA. The CDR3 totals 13 residues. The V gene lost 0 bases and the J gene lost 4 bases, with 6 bases spanning the gap. The chain's CDR3 is CASSLAGPTEAFL. The CDR3, as DNA: TGTGCCAGCAGCTTAGCGGGGCCCACTGAAGCTTTCCTT.

The chain combines TRBV5-1 with TRBJ1-1; D is unclear. Germline V gives CDR1 SGHRS, CDR2 YFSETQ. The CDR3 contains 15 residues. Trimming removed 0 bases at V and 0 bases at J, with 9 bases between. CDR3 residues: CASSLGGGMNTEAFF. The CDR3 nucleotides read TGCGCCAGCAGCTTGGGTGGCGGTATGAACACTGAAGCTTTCTTT.

This clone appeared a few times. The V and J genes are TRBV30 and TRBJ2-5; D not resolved. Germline V gene sequence: CDR1 GTSNPN, CDR2 SVGIG (reference sequence). This CDR3 is built from 13 residues. V lost 2 bases to trimming and J lost 2 bases, with 9 bases between them. CDR3: CAWSQAFQETQYF. CDR3 nucleotides: TGTGCCTGGAGTCAGGCTTTTCAAGAGACCCAGTACTTC.

The rearrangement uses TRBV5-6 and TRBJ1-4; 7 bases fit TRBD1. CDR1 is SGHDT, CDR2 YYEEEE, per germline. This CDR3 is built from 17 residues. V gave up 4 bases and J gave up 2 bases; unmatched junction bases: 11. DNA of the CDR3: TGTGCCAGCAGCACGGGAGGGACAGCTCAGACTAATGAAAAACTGTTTTTT. Its protein is CASSTGGTAQTNEKLFF.